This T cell receptor beta chain was retrieved from a study of vaccination and CD4 T cells after COVID-19 (dated 2022 in TCRdb). Broadly, across the study: Convalescent patients had a positive SARS-CoV-2 result on nasal swab PCR, and of these patients, nine had mild disease and one had severe disease. The convalescent cohort comprised six males and four females, including two Hispanic individuals, seven Caucasians, two Asians and one multiracial person. Two doses of either the Pfizer-BioNTech BNT162b2 vaccine (n=8) or the Moderna mRNA-1273 vaccine (n=2) were administered to participants. Overlapping spike peptide pools from SARS-CoV-2 and from the common cold coronaviruses HCoV-NL63, HCoV-OC43 and HCoV-229E were used as culture stimuli. Post-COVID blood samples from convalescent patients were collected a median of around 100 days after diagnosis, with a range of 35 to 161 days. In roughly eleven COVID-19 convalescent patients and a few infection-naive healthy vaccine recipients, the spike-specific CD4+ TCR repertoire before mRNA vaccination was compared with the repertoire after mRNA vaccination. Control cultures received a CEFX viral epitope pool as the positive control, an HIV-1 Nef peptide pool as the negative control, or no peptide. The time from the second vaccine dose to post-vaccine blood sampling had a median of 72 days and ranged from roughly 13 to 241 days. Paper-wide results and their limitations: In convalescent patients, nearly all vaccine-specific clones (304 of 307) were found to be mono-reactive for SARS-CoV-2 spike rather than cross-reactive with common cold coronaviruses. The median count of SARS-CoV-2-reactive clonotypes went up from around 20 after infection to 30 to 40 after vaccination, although the change was not significant. The number of convalescent patients in the study was relatively small, and the study did not examine early timepoints following natural infection. Among the post-vaccine SARS-CoV-2-reactive clones in convalescent patients, a median about 86% showed up only after vaccination, which suggests vaccine-specific priming.

The CDR3 numbers 13 residues from cysteine through phenylalanine. Just CDR3 DNA is preserved here, 39 bases in frame from base 1. V lost 7 bases and J lost 3 bases; the stretch between them is 12 bases long. The germline V gene supplies CDR1 MNHEY and CDR2 SVGEGT. The sample's treatment or condition label is to be understood as: roughly 10-day PBMC culture with coronavirus spike peptide pools or control peptides (ViraFEST assay). The ViraFEST assay, used in the study, expanded antigen-specific T cells with peptide pools and then identified the expanded clonotypes through TCR sequencing. Positive SARS-CoV-2 PCR tests in the convalescent patients dated from March to December 2020, before Alpha, Beta and Delta variants emerged in the United States. Each well held around 2 million PBMCs cultured with around 9 ug/ml peptide pools in IMDM containing roughly 5% human AB serum and 9 to 10 IU/ml IL-2. Half of the culture medium was replaced with fresh IL-2-containing medium on days 3 and 7. Once the cells had been in culture for roughly 10 days, the EasySep CD4+ T cell isolation kit was used to isolate CD4+ T cells by negative selection. Ficoll-Paque Plus gradient centrifugation was used to isolate PBMCs from whole blood, and the isolated PBMCs were then either used fresh or cryopreserved at -140C. Culture conditions were generally each tested in triplicate wells.

Comment on this clonotype: There is no known antigen for this receptor. The record has no base qualities; no much larger clone is one base away.

The library was obtained by PCR. TCR sequencing of DNA from cultured CD4+ T cells used the Oncomine TCR Beta short-read assay at the Johns Hopkins FTIC core. The QIAamp micro DNA kit was used to extract genomic DNA from the cultured CD4+ T cells. The Oncomine TCR Beta libraries from cultured CD4+ T cells were pooled using unique dual indexes and then sequenced on an Illumina iSeq 100. In the source study's methods: Non-productive sequences were removed, and CDR3s that did not start with C, did not end with F or W, or were shorter than 7 amino acids were discarded. Antigen-specific clonotypes were identified with the MANAFEST web application by comparing peptide-stimulated wells with reference and other culture wells. For a clone to be called positive, the clone needed an FDR below 0.05, an odds ratio above 5, and a productive frequency above 0.1% in at least two of three replicate wells. Clonotypes that were significantly expanded in both SARS-CoV-2 spike wells and at least one common cold coronavirus spike condition were defined as cross-reactive. Using R version 3.6.1, CDR3 homology was evaluated through Levenshtein distances (stringdist) along with unrooted phylogenetic trees (ape). TCRdb reran the public reads through fastp at Q25 and MiXCR, keeping productive beta chains. Every distinct CDR3 protein forms one entry, paired with its most common genes and DNA. TCRdb, not the authors, supplied the V and J calls. Across this sample there are 20,000 to 25,000 distinct CDR3 sequences, with roughly 33% seen only once. Of the sample, 12% falls within the top ten clones.

The TCR originated in a human donor with COVID-19. Here the chain combines TRBV6-2 or TRBV6-3 and TRBJ1-2; the D gene cannot be resolved reliably. Input material: cultured CD4+ T cells from blood. The DNA sequence is TGTGCCAGCACCTTACAGATAGACTATGGCTACACCTTC. Its coded protein is CASTLQIDYGYTF.